The subject of this entry is one T cell receptor (beta chain). The V and J ends lost 6 bases and 7 bases respectively, with 12 bases between them. The CDR3 has 12 residues. From germline, CDR1 is MDHEN and CDR2 SYDVKM. This entry belongs to a study of cytomegalovirus exposure and HLA in healthy donors. Study-wide context: Out of approximately 170 million T cells, an earlier analysis found 117 million unique TCR beta sequences in total.

The primer mix had 60 Vbeta and 13 Jbeta primers. This table comes from immunoSEQ multiplex PCR, and its TCRdb copy is limited to in-frame clones, with some not included. The repertoire holds roughly 250,000 clones, with 80% as singletons. Every donor was a healthy person donating bone marrow. Material: PBMCs. The chain combines TRBV28 with TRBJ1-1, with D maybe TRBD1 (5 bases). The TCR sequence derives from a girl between 2 and 10 years old in good health and CMV-seronegative. DNA for the CDR3: TGTGCCAGCAGGTGGGTCGGGGGTGAAGCTTTCTTT. Residues: CASRWVGGEAFF. The variable domain in full, with the rest retrieved from reference TRBV28 and TRBJ1-1, is DVKVTQSSRYLVKRTGEKVFLECVQDMDHENMFWYRQDPGLGLRLIYFSYDVKMKEKGDIPEGYSVSREKKERFSLILESASTNQTSMYLCASRWVGGEAFFGQGTRLTVV.